Here is one T cell receptor (beta chain) with its context. Its antigen is not known. This entry is derived from a study of vaccination effects on CD4 cells after COVID-19. Study-wide background: With the ViraFEST assay, the study expanded antigen-specific CD4+ T cells using viral peptide pools, then sequenced them.

Sequencing used immunoSEQ multiplex PCR; TCRdb keeps in-frame clones, though not all of them. This table has about 37,000 clones, approximately 74% appearing once. At the end of about 9 days of culture, CD4+ T cells were isolated. Previously uninfected by SARS-CoV-2, the vaccine recipients also showed negative nucleocapsid antibodies. Notes on the study in general: Just 1 of 255 vaccine-induced clones in healthy recipients was cross-reactive.

The germline V gene has CDR1 LGHDT and CDR2 YNNKEL (reference sequence). V lost 2 bases to trimming and J lost 2 bases, with 2 bases between them. This CDR3 region has 12 residues. The rearrangement uses TRBV3-1 (or the pseudogene TRBV3-2) and TRBJ2-3; D uncertain. This clonotype originated in a human donor who received a COVID-19 vaccine. The sequenced sample was CD4+ T cells from PBMCs cultured without peptide, obtained before COVID-19 vaccination. The CDR3 DNA reads TGTGCCAGCAGCCAAATCACAGATACGCAGTATTTT. Its protein is CASSQITDTQYF.